Presented here are 31 T cell receptor beta chains from one specimen sequenced in a study of early T cells in non-severe SARS-CoV-2 infection. MiXCR, applied by TCRdb to the 5' RACE reads, yields one record per CDR3 protein. The sample shows 45,000 to 65,000 distinct CDR3 sequences, around a tenth of them seen only once. The sequencing input was whole blood. These receptors were obtained from an adult who was a healthcare worker with PCR-confirmed SARS-CoV-2 infection or an uninfected control (not recorded which).

A few counts support this clonotype. This chain uses TRBV7-6 with TRBJ2-2; perhaps TRBD1 as D (6 bases). The CDR3 has 18 residues. Germline V gene data show CDR1 as SGHVS and CDR2 as FNYEAQ. V was trimmed by 5 bases and J by 4 bases, leaving 23 bases between them. As DNA, the CDR3 is TGTGCCAGCAGCACCACGTACGCAGGGGCATTTATCACCGGGGAGCTGTTTTTT. This translates into CASSTTYAGAFITGELFF. Based on the CDR3 plus reference TRBV7-6 and TRBJ2-2, the full variable domain is GAGVSQSPRYKVTKRGQDVALRCDPISGHVSLYWYRQALGQGPEFLTYFNYEAQQDKSGLPNDRFSAERPEGSISTLTIQRTEQRDSAMYRCASSTTYAGAFITGELFFGEGSRLTVL.

This clonotype was found many times. The rearrangement joins TRBV7-3 to TRBJ2-7, with D perhaps TRBD1 (5 bases). V lost 1 base and J 3 bases, leaving 7 bases between the germline ends. This CDR3 region has 13 residues. Per the germline V gene, CDR1 is SGHTA and CDR2 is FQGTGA. The CDR3 loop is CASSLNQGYEQYF. The CDR3, as DNA: TGTGCCAGCAGCTTAAATCAGGGCTACGAGCAGTACTTC.

The rearrangement uses TRBV12-3 or TRBV12-4 and TRBJ1-1, with a tentative D call TRBD1 (5 bases). V was shortened by 3 bases and J by 2 bases, with 13 bases between the two germline ends. The CDR3 has 15 residues. The CDR3 DNA reads TGTGCCAGCAGTTTTCTGGGGCTCGCCAACACTGAAGCTTTCTTT. Translated, it gives CASSFLGLANTEAFF.

This clonotype was detected only once. V gene TRBV10-3 combines with J gene TRBJ2-7; tentative D call: TRBD1 (6 bases). Germline V gene sequence: CDR1 ENHRY, CDR2 SYGVKD. CDR3 length: 15 amino acids. Trimming pared 5 bases from V and 3 bases from J, leaving 17 bases between. CDR3 nucleotides: TGTGCCATCAGTCCGGACAGAGCTTTTATCTACGAGCAGTACTTC. Protein sequence: CAISPDRAFIYEQYF.

For this clonotype: Being one base from a much bigger clone, this may be a read error. The J gene is TRBJ2-3, the V gene TRBV6-1; D might be TRBD2 (6 bases). The CDR3 covers 12 residues. Germline assignment: CDR1 MNHNS and CDR2 SASEGT. With 6 bases removed from V and 3 bases from J, the gap between germline ends came to 7 bases. The CDR3 region has the DNA TGTGCCAGCAGGGAGGGGACAGATACGCAGTATTTT. It is translated as CASREGTDTQYF.

This clonotype has just a few counts. The rearrangement uses TRBV19 and TRBJ1-5, with D hard to call. V was cut by 4 bases and J by 4 bases, with 8 bases left in between. The CDR3 is 13 amino acids. CDR1 and CDR2 from the germline V gene are LNHDA and SQIVND (reference sequence). This chain's CDR3 is CASSNDRNQPQHF. In DNA form, the CDR3 reads TGTGCCAGTAGTAACGACCGTAATCAGCCCCAGCATTTT.

The table lists this clonotype with many counts. One end of the junction does not line up with germline, which may come from a read error. V and J are TRBV20-1 and TRBJ2-2; 8 bases fit TRBD1. CDR3 length: 12 residues. Germline values: CDR1 DFQATT, CDR2 SNEGSKA (reference sequence). The CDR3 loop reads CSVQGVTGELFF. The CDR3, as DNA: TGCAGCGTACAGGGGGTCACCGGGGAGCTTTTTTTT.

This clonotype was counted many times. This chain links TRBV10-3 with TRBJ1-2; 9 bases are a match to TRBD1. Germline CDR1 ENHRY, CDR2 SYGVKD. The V and J ends lost 9 bases and 4 bases, in that order; junction bases with no gene match: 9. There are 14 residues in the CDR3. DNA of the CDR3: TGTGCCATTTCCCCGGGACAGGGAACCTATGGCTACACCTTC. Residues: CAISPGQGTYGYTF.

In this sample, this clonotype turned up many times. The rearrangement links TRBV24-1 to TRBJ2-2; D gene uncertain. This CDR3 spans 13 amino acids. V was pared by 3 bases and J by 2 bases, with 3 bases between. Per the germline V gene, CDR1 is KGHDR and CDR2 is SFDVKD. The CDR3 DNA follows: TGTGCCACCAGTGATCCCAACACCGGGGAGCTGTTTTTT. Translated: CATSDPNTGELFF.

This clonotype occurred many times. The chain combines TRBV5-1 with TRBJ1-1, with a tentative D call TRBD1 (6 bases). V lost 2 bases to trimming and J lost 5 bases, with 10 bases between them. The germline V gene encodes CDR1 SGHRS and CDR2 YFSETQ. The CDR3 has 13 amino acids. Written as DNA, the CDR3 is TGCGCCAGCAGCTTATCAGGGGAGACTGAAGCTTTCTTT. Amino acid sequence: CASSLSGETEAFF.

This clonotype has at least ten counts. This chain links TRBV7-8 with TRBJ1-3, with D unclear. Germline values: CDR1 SGHVS, CDR2 FQNEAQ. V dropped 2 bases and J dropped 2 bases, with 7 bases sitting between them. The CDR3 is 14 residues long. The CDR3 loop is CASSLYGTGNTIYF. CDR3 in DNA: TGTGCCAGCAGCTTATATGGGACTGGAAACACCATATATTTT.

A few counts support this clonotype. This sequence joins TRBV6-1 and TRBJ2-5, with D perhaps TRBD1 (5 bases). Trimming left V 3 bases short and J 5 bases short, with 13 bases between. CDR1 and CDR2 (germline): MNHNS, SASEGT. The length of the CDR3 is 14 residues. The CDR3 here is CASSDSQGRETQYF. CDR3 bases: TGTGCCAGCAGTGATTCCCAGGGCCGGGAGACCCAGTACTTC.

This clonotype was observed at least ten times. The chain couples TRBV2 to TRBJ2-1, with 14 bases matching TRBD2. The CDR3 has 15 amino acids. Trimming took 7 bases from V and 8 from J; bases not matched to a gene: 7. CDR1 and CDR2 from the germline V gene are SNHLY and FYNNEI. The CDR3 DNA reads TGTGCCAGCACGGTTGGGACTAGCGGGAGCTATGAGCAGTTCTTC. Residues: CASTVGTSGSYEQFF.

Points on this clonotype: A read error is likely, as this CDR3 ends without the conserved phenylalanine or tryptophan. The chain recombines TRBV6-1 with TRBJ1-1, with TRBD1 as a possible D gene (6 bases). With 8 bases removed from V and 3 bases from J, the gap between germline ends came to 13 bases. The CDR3 runs 13 residues. The V gene's germline CDR1 is MNHNS and CDR2 SASEGT. This CDR3 reads CASGNRVYTEAFL. The CDR3 DNA is TGTGCCAGCGGAAACAGGGTTTACACTGAAGCTTTCCTT.

V gene TRBV11-2 combines with J gene TRBJ2-7; D may correspond to TRBD1 or TRBD2 (5 bases each). CDR1 SGHAT and CDR2 FQNNGV come from the germline V gene. The CDR3 is made up of 12 amino acids. Trimming cost V 3 bases and J 6 bases, with 9 bases left between them. Here the CDR3 DNA reads TGTGCCAGCAGCTTGGGGGAAACCGAGCAGTACTTC. Its protein product is CASSLGETEQYF.

This clonotype was seen a handful of times. The J gene is TRBJ2-1, the V gene TRBV4-3; tentatively, D is TRBD2 (5 bases). V lost 1 base to trimming and J lost 9 bases, with 13 bases between them. Germline assignment: CDR1 LGHNA and CDR2 YSLEER. This CDR3 comprises 14 residues. For the CDR3, the DNA is TGCGCCAGCAGCCAAGTCTCCGGGGTTGGTGAGCAGTTCTTC. This encodes CASSQVSGVGEQFF.

This clonotype came up a few times. The chain recombines TRBV20-1 with TRBJ2-7; D might be TRBD2 (6 bases). Germline CDR1 reads DFQATT; CDR2 reads SNEGSKA (reference sequence). V was clipped by 6 bases and J by 3 bases, with 18 bases between them. The CDR3 has 14 amino acids. The CDR3 DNA reads TGCAGTGCCAAGACGAAGGAGGGCGTCTACGAGCAGTACTTC. Residues: CSAKTKEGVYEQYF.

The genes are TRBV20-1 and TRBJ2-2; TRBD2 is a possible D gene (5 bases). Germline V lookup: CDR1 DFQATT, CDR2 SNEGSKA (reference sequence). CDR3 size: 11 residues. The V end was cut by 6 bases, the J end by 7 bases, with 9 bases between. CDR3 loop: CSARVGGELFF. CDR3 nucleotides: TGCAGTGCGAGGGTCGGCGGGGAGCTGTTTTTT.

This clonotype occurred many times. J is TRBJ2-7 and V is TRBV6-5, with D maybe TRBD2 (5 bases). Germline V gene sequence: CDR1 MNHEY, CDR2 SVGAGI. The CDR3 extends over 13 amino acids. Trimming pared 6 bases from V and 3 bases from J, leaving 12 bases between. CDR3 loop: CASSYGRDYEQYF. CDR3 sequence (DNA): TGTGCCAGCAGCTACGGCCGGGACTACGAGCAGTACTTC.

The chain uses TRBV14 and TRBJ2-2; the D is unclear. CDR1 and CDR2 from the germline V gene are SGHDN and FVKESK. V lost 3 bases, J lost 7 bases, and 3 bases lay in between. This CDR3 region has 11 residues. The CDR3 is CASSHHGELFF. The CDR3 region has the DNA TGTGCCAGCAGCCACCACGGGGAGCTGTTTTTT.

This clonotype was picked up a small number of times. This chain links TRBV27 with TRBJ2-6; 10 nucleotides align to TRBD1. V dropped 4 bases and J dropped 3; count of bases not matched to a gene: 3. The CDR3 spans 16 residues. CDR1 and CDR2 (germline): MNHEY, SMNVEV (reference sequence). The CDR3 bases are TGTGCCAGCAGTTATGACAGGGGGCATGGGGCCAACGTCCTGACTTTC. It is translated as CASSYDRGHGANVLTF. Full variable domain (rest looked up from reference TRBV27 and TRBJ2-6): EAQVTQNPRYLITVTGKKLTVTCSQNMNHEYMSWYRQDPGLGLRQIYYSMNVEVTDKGDVPEGYKVSRKEKRNFPLILESPSPNQTSLYFCASSYDRGHGANVLTFGAGSRLTVL.

The chain joins TRBV6-5 to TRBJ2-7, with D perhaps matching TRBD1 or TRBD2 (5 bases each). Trimming took 0 bases from V and 3 from J, leaving 15 bases between them. The CDR3 has 16 residues. CDR1 is MNHEY, CDR2 SVGAGI, per germline. The CDR3 DNA sequence: TGTGCCAGCAGTTACTCGAGAACGGGACGAGGCTACGAGCAGTACTTC. Translation: CASSYSRTGRGYEQYF.

The chain employs TRBV27 and TRBJ2-6; D assignment may be TRBD1 or TRBD2 (5 bases each). This CDR3 spans 18 amino acids. CDR1 MNHEY and CDR2 SMNVEV come from the germline V gene (reference sequence). V was cut by 4 bases and J by 4 bases, with 20 bases left in between. CDR3 coding DNA: TGTGCCAGCAGTTCCAAGGGACGGAAGGGGTCAGGGGCCAACGTCCTGACTTTC. It specifies CASSSKGRKGSGANVLTF.

This chain joins TRBV7-8 and TRBJ1-5; D might be TRBD1 (5 bases). Between the trimmed V and J ends, which lost 1 base and 2 bases, there was a span of 9 bases. CDR3 length equals 15 residues. Germline-derived CDR1 and CDR2 are SGHVS and FQNEAQ. The CDR3 DNA reads as TGTGCCAGCAGCTTAGTAGGGGCGGGCAATCAGCCCCAGCATTTT. Amino acids: CASSLVGAGNQPQHF.

This clonotype was detected many times. The rearrangement uses TRBV28 and TRBJ2-1, with a possible D match to TRBD2 (7 bases). CDR3 length: 15 residues. Germline values: CDR1 MDHEN, CDR2 SYDVKM. Trimming left V 6 bases short and J 7 bases short, with 19 bases between. The CDR3 DNA is TGTGCCAGCAGCCCCTTGGGGGGGGCTGGGAATGAGCAGTTCTTC. It codes for CASSPLGGAGNEQFF. Together with reference TRBV28 and TRBJ2-1, the CDR3 gives the full variable domain: DVKVTQSSRYLVKRTGEKVFLECVQDMDHENMFWYRQDPGLGLRLIYFSYDVKMKEKGDIPEGYSVSREKKERFSLILESASTNQTSMYLCASSPLGGAGNEQFFGPGTRLTVL.

The sample holds a few counts of this clonotype. This chain links TRBV29-1 with TRBJ2-1; D may correspond to TRBD1 or TRBD2 (5 bases each). The CDR3 totals 15 residues. Trimming cost V 4 bases and J 11 bases, with 24 bases left between them. Germline values: CDR1 SQVTM, CDR2 ANQGSEA. The chain's CDR3 is CSVGFRGSKGVKQFF. The CDR3 DNA reads TGCAGCGTTGGGTTCCGTGGGAGTAAAGGGGTTAAGCAGTTCTTC.

This clonotype appeared many times. This chain links TRBV20-1 with TRBJ2-7; 12 bases map to TRBD2. Germline CDR1 is DFQATT and CDR2 is SNEGSKA (reference sequence). The CDR3 contains 14 residues. CDR3 in DNA: TGCAGCGGGACTAGCGGGCTTCATACCTACGAGCAGTACTTC. Its protein product is CSGTSGLHTYEQYF.

This clonotype was counted ten times or more. This chain uses TRBV27 with TRBJ2-7; D perhaps matches TRBD2 (6 bases). CDR3 length equals 14 residues. Trimming stripped 8 bases from V and 5 bases from J, with 19 bases between. Germline CDR1 reads MNHEY; CDR2 reads SMNVEV (reference sequence). The CDR3 DNA reads as TGTGCCAGCCCCTTCGGGGCTAGGAGGGACGAGCAGTACTTC. This gives the protein CASPFGARRDEQYF.

The chain recombines TRBV12-3 or TRBV12-4 with TRBJ2-3; TRBD2 aligns across 9 bases. There are 19 residues in the CDR3. With V trimmed by 3 bases and J by 0 bases, 13 bases remained unmatched. The CDR3, as DNA: TGTGCCAGCAGTTTCCCCTCTAGGAGCGGGAGGCGAAGCACAGATACGCAGTATTTT. It specifies CASSFPSRSGRRSTDTQYF.

This clonotype was counted ten times or more. CDR3 protein: CASSQGGIYEQYF. In nucleotides, the CDR3 is TGTGCCAGCAGCCAAGGGGGAATCTACGAGCAGTACTTC. The chain couples TRBV3-1 to TRBJ2-7; no firm D call. This CDR3 comprises 13 residues. Germline CDR1 reads LGHDT; CDR2 reads YNNKEL (reference sequence). Trimming shortened V by 1 base and J by 3 bases, and 7 bases separated the two germline ends.

Ten or more counts support this clonotype. This chain connects TRBV4-3 to TRBJ1-3; D ambiguous. V was clipped by 0 bases and J by 3 bases, with 9 bases between them. Per germline, CDR1 LGHNA and CDR2 YSLEER. The CDR3 has 15 amino acids. CDR3 loop: CASSQEWAVGNTIYF. In nucleotides, the CDR3 is TGCGCCAGCAGCCAAGAATGGGCGGTTGGAAACACCATATATTTT.